This T cell receptor beta chain was identified during a study of T-cell reconstitution after alpha-beta-depleted transplantation in children. Study-level results: The main origin of T-cell counts and diversity one year after transplant was newly produced T cells.

Germline trimming cut 5 bases from V and 3 bases from J; bases unmatched to any gene: 8. This CDR3 comprises 16 residues. The germline V gene has CDR1 SNHLY and CDR2 FYNNEI. TCRbeta library preparation incorporated unique molecular identifiers. MiXCR, applied by TCRdb to the PCR reads, yields one record per CDR3 protein. The sample yields approximately 97,000 distinct CDR3 sequences, approximately 6% seen once. This clonotype was detected only a few times. Its target is unknown. The V and J genes are TRBV2 and TRBJ1-5; TRBD1 matches at 9 bases. This receptor was obtained from a female patient younger than 10 who had a stem cell transplant for Fanconi anemia, so the T cells may come from the graft donor. The source material was PBMCs, mostly from graft donor cells, sampled 60 days after TCRalphabeta/CD19-depleted stem cell transplant. CDR3 sequence (DNA): TGTGCCAGCAGTTATAACCGGGACAGGGTCAATCAGCCCCAGCATTTT. Protein product: CASSYNRDRVNQPQHF.